This entry lists 23 T cell receptor beta chains sequenced from one sample in a study of cytomegalovirus exposure and HLA in healthy donors. Primers included in the PCR were 60 Vbeta and 13 Jbeta primers. Clones were sequenced by immunoSEQ multiplex PCR, and TCRdb holds only the in-frame ones, with some missing. The profile shows 150,000 to 200,000 clones, 80% to 85% of them singletons. The sequencing input was PBMCs. All receptors derive from a boy aged 5-17 years in good health and CMV-seronegative.

The rearrangement uses TRBV7-8 and TRBJ2-2; 7 positions agree with TRBD2. CDR3 length: 14 amino acids. Germline values: CDR1 SGHVS, CDR2 FQNEAQ. V was clipped by 7 bases and J by 6 bases; unmatched bases: 8. The CDR3 spells CASKAGRYAGELFF. CDR3 DNA: TGTGCCAGCAAGGCCGGGAGGTATGCCGGGGAGCTGTTTTTT.

The chain carries TRBV27 and TRBJ2-5; TRBD1 matches 9 bases. The DNA end is more similar to TRBJ2-7, so the J call may be wrong. CDR1 and CDR2 from the germline V gene are MNHEY and SMNVEV (reference sequence). This CDR3 is built from 14 residues. Written as DNA, the CDR3 is TGTGCCAGCTCCCCGGGACAGGGAGCCTACGAGCAGTACTTC. Its translation: CASSPGQGAYEQYF.

The chain is built from TRBV11-2 and TRBJ2-1, with 7 positions matching TRBD2. V trimming: 3 bases; J trimming: 0 bases; junction bases outside the gene matches: 2. Per germline, CDR1 SGHAT and CDR2 FQNNGV. The CDR3 extends over 15 amino acids. This CDR3 reads CASSFERGSYNEQFF. CDR3 DNA sequence: TGTGCCAGCAGCTTTGAGCGGGGCTCCTACAATGAGCAGTTCTTC.

The rearrangement uses TRBV27 and TRBJ1-1; D is unclear. Deletions cut 1 base from V and 6 bases from J, with 12 bases between. The V gene's germline CDR1 is MNHEY and CDR2 SMNVEV (reference sequence). CDR3 length: 14 amino acids. The CDR3: CASSLWYEVPEAFF. The CDR3 nucleotides read TGTGCCAGCAGTTTATGGTATGAGGTTCCTGAAGCTTTCTTT.

The gene calls are TRBV6-1 and TRBJ2-5; weak D call: TRBD2 (5 bases). The ends were cut back, 0 bases at V and 1 base at J, with 9 bases in the middle. The CDR3 is 15 residues long. Germline V gene data show CDR1 as MNHNS and CDR2 as SASEGT. CDR3 sequence: CASSEAGSGQETQYF. In DNA, the CDR3 is TGTGCCAGCAGTGAAGCGGGCAGCGGCCAAGAGACCCAGTACTTC.

CDR3 residues: CASISRGNTGELFF. The CDR3 nucleotides read TGTGCCAGCATTTCACGGGGGAACACCGGGGAGCTGTTTTTT. The J gene is TRBJ2-2, the V gene TRBV6-5; maybe TRBD2 (5 bases). The V end lost 7 bases, the J end lost 1 base, and 10 bases lay between the germline ends. This CDR3 comprises 14 residues. Germline V gives CDR1 MNHEY, CDR2 SVGAGI.

The chain recombines TRBV4-2 with TRBJ2-2; no clear D gene. The CDR3 is made up of 15 amino acids. The germline V gene encodes CDR1 LGHNA and CDR2 YNFKEQ. The V gene lost 0 bases and the J gene lost 5 bases, with 10 bases spanning the gap. The CDR3 spells CASSQERFPTGELFF. CDR3 bases: TGTGCCAGCAGCCAAGAGAGATTTCCTACCGGGGAGCTGTTTTTT.

The chain employs TRBV5-4 and TRBJ2-7, with 9 bases aligning to TRBD2. The V gene's germline CDR1 is SGHNT and CDR2 YYREEE (reference sequence). CDR3 size: 14 residues. J was trimmed by 6 bases and V by 0 bases; bases with no gene match: 4. CDR3 amino acids: CASSLGLAVSEQYF. CDR3 nucleotides: TGTGCCAGCAGCTTGGGACTAGCGGTCTCCGAGCAGTACTTC.

This clone has more than one count but fewer than ten. The V call is TRBV4-1, the J call TRBJ2-3, with 11 bases lining up with TRBD2. Germline CDR1 and CDR2: MGHRA and YSYEKL. The trim removed 3 bases at V and 5 bases at J, leaving 16 bases unmatched. The CDR3 covers 19 residues. CDR3 region: CASSQILAGAFNPQDTQYF. In nucleotides, the CDR3 is TGCGCCAGCAGCCAGATACTAGCGGGGGCCTTCAACCCACAAGATACGCAGTATTTT.

The chain recombines TRBV5-1 with TRBJ2-1; the D gene is possibly TRBD2 (6 bases). Between the trimmed V and J ends, which lost 3 bases and 7 bases, there was a span of 20 bases. From germline, CDR1 is SGHRS and CDR2 YFSETQ. The CDR3 sequence is 16 residues long. DNA for the CDR3: TGCGCCAGCAGCTCAACGGGACTCCCTATCCATAATGAGCAGTTCTTC. Residues: CASSSTGLPIHNEQFF.

The chain has TRBV7-9 and TRBJ1-5; the D is unclear. The V and J ends lost 1 base and 2 bases respectively, with 9 bases between them. Germline V gene data show CDR1 as SEHNR and CDR2 as FQNEAQ (reference sequence). The CDR3 has 15 amino acids. This CDR3 is CASSLGVGGNQPQHF. DNA for the CDR3: TGTGCCAGCAGCTTAGGGGTGGGAGGCAATCAGCCCCAGCATTTT.

The chain employs TRBV19 and TRBJ2-5, with 8 bases that match TRBD2. The J segment lost 5 bases and the V segment lost 5 bases, leaving 7 bases of the junction unmatched. Germline values: CDR1 LNHDA, CDR2 SQIVND (reference sequence). The CDR3 runs to 14 residues. The CDR3: CASSPREGLETQYF. CDR3 in DNA: TGTGCCAGTAGTCCTCGGGAGGGCCTCGAGACCCAGTACTTC.

This clone was detected a few times. The J gene is TRBJ1-5, the V gene TRBV2; 9 bases are shared with TRBD1. V lost 9 bases to trimming and J lost 7 bases; unmatched junction nucleotides: 10. Germline CDR1 is SNHLY and CDR2 is FYNNEI. The CDR3 is 14 residues long. The CDR3 bases are TGTGCCAGATCGGGACAGGGCGGTCACCAGCCCCAGCATTTT. It codes for CARSGQGGHQPQHF. The complete variable domain, with remaining parts taken from reference TRBV2 and TRBJ1-5, reads EPEVTQTPSHQVTQMGQEVILRCVPISNHLYFYWYRQILGQKVEFLVSFYNNEISEKSEIFDDQFSVERPDGSNFTLKIRSTKLEDSAMYFCARSGQGGHQPQHFGDGTRLSIL.

This clone is a singleton in its sample. The chain employs TRBV18 and TRBJ1-1; 7 positions agree with TRBD1. This CDR3 region has 18 residues. Germline CDR1 KGHSH, CDR2 LQKENI. Unmatched junction bases numbered 18, after V lost 3 bases and J lost 5 bases. CDR3 sequence (DNA): TGTGCCAGCTCACCGGCTAATAGCAGGGGGTTTGTTGTTACTGAAGCTTTCTTT. Translation: CASSPANSRGFVVTEAFF.

This rearrangement joins TRBV10-3 to TRBJ2-1; 9 nucleotides agree with TRBD2. V gave up 2 bases and J gave up 8 bases; unmatched junction bases: 13. CDR3 length: 17 residues. CDR1 and CDR2 (germline): ENHRY, SYGVKD. The chain's CDR3 is CAISEVQGSGGLHEQFF. Written as DNA, the CDR3 is TGTGCCATCAGTGAGGTACAAGGGAGCGGGGGGCTTCATGAGCAGTTCTTC.

This rearrangement joins TRBV7-9 to TRBJ1-4; possibly TRBD1 for D (6 bases). The germline CDR1 and CDR2 sequences are SEHNR and FQNEAQ (reference sequence). Trimming shortened V by 5 bases and J by 5 bases, and 15 bases separated the two germline ends. This CDR3 is built from 15 residues. The CDR3 sequence: CASSTPGGLNEKLFF. The CDR3 coding sequence is TGTGCCAGCAGCACGCCGGGGGGGCTGAATGAAAAACTGTTTTTT.

The CDR3 spells CASSEGGWQPQHF. DNA of the CDR3: TGTGCCAGCAGTGAGGGGGGTTGGCAGCCCCAGCATTTT. The chain joins TRBV2 to TRBJ1-5; TRBD1 might be the D (5 bases). The CDR3 sequence is 13 residues long. V dropped 3 bases and J dropped 7 bases, with 10 bases sitting between them. CDR1 and CDR2 from the germline V gene are SNHLY and FYNNEI.

This chain joins TRBV5-1 and TRBJ1-2, with D possibly being TRBD1 (6 bases). Germline loops: CDR1 SGHRS, CDR2 YFSETQ. The CDR3 is 15 residues long. V gave up 4 bases and J gave up 4 bases, with 17 bases separating them. The CDR3 here is CASSPLDRMSYGYTF. The CDR3 bases are TGCGCCAGCAGCCCCCTGGACAGAATGTCCTATGGCTACACCTTC. Combining the CDR3 with reference TRBV5-1 and TRBJ1-2 gives the whole variable domain KAGVTQTPRYLIKTRGQQVTLSCSPISGHRSVSWYQQTPGQGLQFLFEYFSETQRNKGNFPGRFSGRQFSNSRSEMNVSTLELGDSALYLCASSPLDRMSYGYTFGSGTRLTVV.

The chain couples TRBV7-9 to TRBJ2-5, with 7 bases aligning to TRBD1. The CDR3 totals 15 residues. Per the germline V gene, CDR1 is SEHNR and CDR2 is FQNEAQ (reference sequence). With V trimmed by 3 bases and J by 4 bases, 8 bases remained unmatched. In DNA form, the CDR3 reads TGTGCCAGCAGCTTTAAGACAGGGCGGAGAGAGACCCAGTACTTC. It yields the protein CASSFKTGRRETQYF.

The rearrangement uses TRBV5-1 and TRBJ2-3, with 8 bases lining up with TRBD1. After removal of 4 bases from V and 3 bases from J, the junction contained 10 bases not matched to a gene. The CDR3 totals 16 residues. The germline CDR1 and CDR2 sequences are SGHRS and YFSETQ. This CDR3 is CASSANRDRITDTQYF. The CDR3 DNA sequence: TGCGCCAGCAGCGCAAACCGGGACAGGATAACAGATACGCAGTATTTT.

This chain connects TRBV19 to TRBJ1-6, with 7 bases aligning to TRBD1. This CDR3 has 14 amino acids. CDR1 and CDR2 (germline): LNHDA, SQIVND (reference sequence). The ends lost 7 bases at V and 10 bases at J; junction bases unmatched: 10. In nucleotides, the CDR3 is TGTGCCAGTAAGAACAAACAGGGGCGATCACCCCTCCACTTT. Protein sequence: CASKNKQGRSPLHF.

About this clone itself: Because the CDR3's place on the DNA is in doubt, the DNA is left out and the CDR3 is given as listed by TCRdb. The chain is built from TRBV27 and TRBJ1-5; the D call TRBD1 from the table was never checked on the DNA. The CDR3 is made up of 14 amino acids, end residues included. From germline, CDR1 is MNHEY and CDR2 SMNVEV (reference sequence). The CDR3 here is CASSFLADNQPQHF.

This clone was detected only a few times. The chain joins TRBV7-6 to TRBJ2-7, with D possibly TRBD1 on 6 matching bases. The CDR3 spans 16 residues. Germline V gives CDR1 SGHVS, CDR2 FNYEAQ. V was trimmed by 1 base and J by 1 base, leaving 14 bases between them. The chain's CDR3 is CASSLELGTFSYEQYF. CDR3 sequence (DNA): TGTGCCAGCAGCTTAGAGTTAGGGACATTTTCCTACGAGCAGTACTTC.